The rows below give T cell receptor beta chains drawn from one sample of a study of CD8 T cells in ankylosing spondylitis. TCRdb used MiXCR to reprocess the 5' RACE reads, holding one entry per CDR3 protein. The sample carries about 700,000 distinct CDR3 sequences, around 20% recorded once. The sequencing input was blood, either unsorted or a sorted T cell fraction (not recorded which). The receptor source for this set is a male donor with ankylosing spondylitis. Each CDR3 is given with its conserved first and last residue. Size is omitted from some rows. Given values are once, few, many or a class for expanded clones.

J gene: TRBJ2-1
V gene: TRBV2
clone size: .
CDR3 protein: CARHTGGGRAYNEQFF

J gene: TRBJ2-7
V gene: TRBV29-1
clone size: .
CDR3 protein: CSVLDRVYEQYF

J gene: TRBJ2-2
V gene: TRBV5-1
clone size: .
CDR3 protein: CASSNRNTGELFF

J gene: TRBJ1-5
V gene: TRBV20-1
clone size: few
CDR3 protein: CSAVPGADQPQHF

J gene: TRBJ2-5
V gene: TRBV6-5
clone size: .
CDR3 protein: CASSYTPGQQYETQYF

J gene: TRBJ1-4
V gene: TRBV7-9
clone size: .
CDR3 protein: CASTLGQGLSEKLFF

J gene: TRBJ2-7
V gene: TRBV7-9
clone size: few
CDR3 protein: CASSQLYADEQYF

J gene: TRBJ2-3
V gene: TRBV29-1
clone size: .
CDR3 protein: CSVERPSLTDTQYF

J gene: TRBJ2-7
V gene: TRBV27
clone size: few
CDR3 protein: CASSPLGAPEYF

J gene: TRBJ2-7
V gene: TRBV10-3
clone size: .
CDR3 protein: CAISESMASGAYEQYF

J gene: TRBJ2-3
V gene: TRBV5-1
clone size: many
CDR3 protein: CASSLAVSGTDTQYF

J gene: TRBJ1-2
V gene: TRBV6-5
clone size: .
CDR3 protein: CASSYSGQNYGYTF

J gene: TRBJ2-3
V gene: TRBV5-1
clone size: .
CDR3 protein: CASSYTDGTDTQYF

J gene: TRBJ2-7
V gene: TRBV7-2
clone size: .
CDR3 protein: CASSGYPGQGYEQYF

J gene: TRBJ2-1
V gene: TRBV6-2/TRBV6-3
clone size: few
CDR3 protein: CASVTNFGASGRASYNEQFF